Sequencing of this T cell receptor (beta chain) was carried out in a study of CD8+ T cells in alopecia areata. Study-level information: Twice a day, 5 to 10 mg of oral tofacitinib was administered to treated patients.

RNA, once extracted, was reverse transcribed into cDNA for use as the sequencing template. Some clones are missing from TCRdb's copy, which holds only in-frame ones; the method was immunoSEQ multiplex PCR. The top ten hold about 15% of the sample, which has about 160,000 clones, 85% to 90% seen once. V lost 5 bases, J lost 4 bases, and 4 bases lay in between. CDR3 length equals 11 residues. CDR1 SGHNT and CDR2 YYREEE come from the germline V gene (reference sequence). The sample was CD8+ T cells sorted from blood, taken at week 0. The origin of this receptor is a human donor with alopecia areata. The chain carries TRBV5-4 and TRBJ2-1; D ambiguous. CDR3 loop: CASRYYNEQFF. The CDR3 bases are TGTGCCAGCAGATATTACAATGAGCAGTTCTTC.